Many counts were recorded for the clone carrying this TCR beta chain. What it recognizes is unknown. The data are from a study of post-analysis software for immune sequencing data. About the study: Recorded subtypes: relapsing-remitting, secondary progressive, progressive-relapsing; some patients unannotated. General study points: A handful of TRBV segments were significantly more frequent in patients than in controls. TRBV5-6, TRBV5-1 and TRBV20-1 were among these segments. Under F measure analysis, samples from one preparation batch co-clustered strongly.

Included in the TCR beta cDNA libraries were unique molecular identifiers. MiXCR, applied by TCRdb to the PCR reads, yields one record per CDR3 protein. This table has approximately 160,000 distinct CDR3 sequences, approximately 31% appearing once. V lost 0 bases and J lost 2, with 11 bases in between. CDR3 length: 16 residues. Germline V gives CDR1 ENHRY, CDR2 SYGVKD. Sequencing was carried out using blood. This clonotype was obtained from a girl under 18 with multiple sclerosis. The V call is TRBV10-3, the J call TRBJ2-1; TRBD1 might be the D (5 bases). The CDR3 nucleotides read TGTGCCATCAGTGAGTCGAAGGGGTGGACCTACAATGAGCAGTTCTTC. It codes for CAISESKGWTYNEQFF.